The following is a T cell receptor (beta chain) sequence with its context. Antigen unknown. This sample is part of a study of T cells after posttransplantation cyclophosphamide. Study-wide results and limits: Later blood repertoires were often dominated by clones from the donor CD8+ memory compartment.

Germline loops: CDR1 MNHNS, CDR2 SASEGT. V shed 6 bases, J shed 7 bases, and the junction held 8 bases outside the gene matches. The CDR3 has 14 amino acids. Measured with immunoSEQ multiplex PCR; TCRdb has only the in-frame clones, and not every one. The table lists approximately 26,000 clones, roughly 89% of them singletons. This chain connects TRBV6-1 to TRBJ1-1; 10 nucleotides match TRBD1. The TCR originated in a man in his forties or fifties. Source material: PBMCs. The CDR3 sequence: CASRIFGQGGEAFF. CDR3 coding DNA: TGTGCCAGCAGGATATTCGGACAGGGGGGTGAAGCTTTCTTT.